This TCR beta chain was recovered during a study of T cell repertoires in cytomegalovirus infection. The CDR3 sequence is 13 residues long. V shed 6 bases, J shed 5 bases, and the junction held 3 bases outside the gene matches. Germline-derived CDR1 and CDR2 are SQVTM and ANQGSEA. Via MiXCR, TCRdb re-called the reads, giving one row per CDR3 protein. The data contain 300,000 or so distinct CDR3 sequences, roughly 9.3% of them singletons. The sequence was collected from a human donor in good health (CMV status not recorded). Some clones in this sample may be carry-over from other donors' samples. Sequenced material: PBMCs. The chain has TRBV29-1 and TRBJ2-7; 14 bases fit TRBD2. The CDR3 is CSVRLAGGDEQYV. CDR3 nucleotide sequence: TGCAGCGTCCGACTAGCGGGGGGGGACGAGCAGTACGTC.